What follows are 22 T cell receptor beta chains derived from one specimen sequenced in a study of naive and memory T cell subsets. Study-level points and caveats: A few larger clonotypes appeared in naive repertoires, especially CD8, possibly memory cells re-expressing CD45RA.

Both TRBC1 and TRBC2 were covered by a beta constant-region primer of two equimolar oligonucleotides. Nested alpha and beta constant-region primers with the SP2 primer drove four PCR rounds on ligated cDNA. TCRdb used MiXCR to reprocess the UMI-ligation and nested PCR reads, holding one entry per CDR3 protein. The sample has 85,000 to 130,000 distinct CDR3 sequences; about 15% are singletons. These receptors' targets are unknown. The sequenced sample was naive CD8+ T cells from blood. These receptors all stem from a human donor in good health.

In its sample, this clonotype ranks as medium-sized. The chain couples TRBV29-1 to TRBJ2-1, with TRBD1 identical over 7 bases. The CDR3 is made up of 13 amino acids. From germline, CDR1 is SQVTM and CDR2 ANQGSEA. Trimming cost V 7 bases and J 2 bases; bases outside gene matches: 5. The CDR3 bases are TGCAGCGCTGGGACAGAGACCTACAATGAGCAGTTCTTC. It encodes CSAGTETYNEQFF.

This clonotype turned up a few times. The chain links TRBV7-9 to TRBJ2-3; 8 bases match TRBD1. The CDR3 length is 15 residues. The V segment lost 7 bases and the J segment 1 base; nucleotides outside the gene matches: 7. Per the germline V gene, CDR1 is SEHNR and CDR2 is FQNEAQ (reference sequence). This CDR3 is CASIPQGARTDTQYF. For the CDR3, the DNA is TGTGCCAGCATCCCTCAGGGGGCTCGCACAGATACGCAGTATTTT.

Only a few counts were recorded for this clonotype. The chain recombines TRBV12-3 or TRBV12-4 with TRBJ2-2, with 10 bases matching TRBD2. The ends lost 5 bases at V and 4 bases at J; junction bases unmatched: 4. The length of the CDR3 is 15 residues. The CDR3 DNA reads TGTGCCAGCAGTCCTAGCGGGAGTACCACCGGGGAGCTGTTTTTT. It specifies CASSPSGSTTGELFF.

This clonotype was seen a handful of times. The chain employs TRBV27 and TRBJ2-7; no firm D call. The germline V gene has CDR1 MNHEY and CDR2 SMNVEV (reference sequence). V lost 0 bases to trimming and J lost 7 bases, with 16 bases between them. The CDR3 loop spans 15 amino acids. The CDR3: CASSLSWVGFREQYF. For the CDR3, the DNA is TGTGCCAGCAGTTTATCGTGGGTCGGATTTCGGGAGCAGTACTTC.

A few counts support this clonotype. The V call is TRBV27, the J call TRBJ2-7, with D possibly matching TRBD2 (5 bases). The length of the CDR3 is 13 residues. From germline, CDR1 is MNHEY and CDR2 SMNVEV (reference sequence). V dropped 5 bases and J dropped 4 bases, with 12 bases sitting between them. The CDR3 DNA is TGTGCCAGCAGTAGCCGCCGCGGGTACGAGCAGTACTTC. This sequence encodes CASSSRRGYEQYF.

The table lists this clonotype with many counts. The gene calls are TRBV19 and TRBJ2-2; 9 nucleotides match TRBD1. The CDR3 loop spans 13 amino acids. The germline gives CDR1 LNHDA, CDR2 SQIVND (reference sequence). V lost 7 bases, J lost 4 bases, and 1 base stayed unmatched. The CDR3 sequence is CASMTGGTGELFF. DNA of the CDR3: TGTGCCAGTATGACAGGGGGCACCGGGGAGCTGTTTTTT.

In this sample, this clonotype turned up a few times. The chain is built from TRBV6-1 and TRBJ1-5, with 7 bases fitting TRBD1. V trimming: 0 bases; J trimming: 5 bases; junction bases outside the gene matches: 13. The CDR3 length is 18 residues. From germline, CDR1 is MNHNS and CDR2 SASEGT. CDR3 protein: CASSEADYRGEGYQPQHF. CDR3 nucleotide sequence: TGTGCCAGCAGTGAAGCGGATTACAGGGGCGAAGGATATCAGCCCCAGCATTTT.

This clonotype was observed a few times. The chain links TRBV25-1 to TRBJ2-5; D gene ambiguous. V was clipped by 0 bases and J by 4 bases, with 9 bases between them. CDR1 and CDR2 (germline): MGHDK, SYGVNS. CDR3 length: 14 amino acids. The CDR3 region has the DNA TGTGCCAGCAGTGAATATCGTCTGGGAGAGACCCAGTACTTC. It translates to CASSEYRLGETQYF.

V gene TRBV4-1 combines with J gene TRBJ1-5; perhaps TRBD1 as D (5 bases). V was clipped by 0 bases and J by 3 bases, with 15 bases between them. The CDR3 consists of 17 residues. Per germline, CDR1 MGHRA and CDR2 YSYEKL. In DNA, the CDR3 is TGCGCCAGCAGCCAAGATCCGGGACCCCTAGTCAATCAGCCCCAGCATTTT. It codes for CASSQDPGPLVNQPQHF.

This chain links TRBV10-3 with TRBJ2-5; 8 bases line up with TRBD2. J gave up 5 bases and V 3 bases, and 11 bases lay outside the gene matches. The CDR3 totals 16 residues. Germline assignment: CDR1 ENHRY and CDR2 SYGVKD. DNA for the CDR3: TGTGCCATCAGTGAACCGCTGGGGACTAGTTGGGAGACCCAGTACTTC. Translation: CAISEPLGTSWETQYF.

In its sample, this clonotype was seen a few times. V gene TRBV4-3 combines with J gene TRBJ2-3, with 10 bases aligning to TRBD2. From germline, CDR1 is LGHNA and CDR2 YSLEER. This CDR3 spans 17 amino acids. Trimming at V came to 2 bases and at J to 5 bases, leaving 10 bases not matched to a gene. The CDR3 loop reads CASSQWSGGALGDTQYF. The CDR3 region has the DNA TGCGCCAGCAGCCAATGGAGCGGGGGGGCCTTAGGAGATACGCAGTATTTT.

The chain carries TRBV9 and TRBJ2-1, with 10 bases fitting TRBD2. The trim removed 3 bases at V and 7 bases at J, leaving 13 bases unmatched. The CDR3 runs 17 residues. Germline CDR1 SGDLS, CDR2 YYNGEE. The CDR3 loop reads CASSAGPGTSVKNEQFF. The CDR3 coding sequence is TGTGCCAGCAGCGCAGGCCCCGGGACTAGCGTGAAGAATGAGCAGTTCTTC.

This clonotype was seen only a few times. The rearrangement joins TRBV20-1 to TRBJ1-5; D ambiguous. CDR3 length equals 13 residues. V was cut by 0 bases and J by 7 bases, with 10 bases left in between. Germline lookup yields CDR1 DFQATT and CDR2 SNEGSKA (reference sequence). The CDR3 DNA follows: TGCAGTGCTAGAGATCCGAACGACCAGCCCCAGCATTTT. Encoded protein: CSARDPNDQPQHF.

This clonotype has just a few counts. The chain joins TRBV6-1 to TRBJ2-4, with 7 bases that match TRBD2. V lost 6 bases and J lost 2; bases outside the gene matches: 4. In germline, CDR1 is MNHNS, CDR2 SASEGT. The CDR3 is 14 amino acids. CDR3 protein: CASSGRRSKNIQYF. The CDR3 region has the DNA TGTGCCAGCAGCGGGAGGAGATCCAAAAACATTCAGTACTTC.

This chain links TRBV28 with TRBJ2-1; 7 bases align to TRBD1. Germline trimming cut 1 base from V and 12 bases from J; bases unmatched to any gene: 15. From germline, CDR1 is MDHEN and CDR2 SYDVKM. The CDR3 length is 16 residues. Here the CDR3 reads CASSLSPGTESFGQFF. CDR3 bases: TGTGCCAGCAGTTTATCCCCCGGGACAGAGTCGTTTGGGCAGTTCTTC.

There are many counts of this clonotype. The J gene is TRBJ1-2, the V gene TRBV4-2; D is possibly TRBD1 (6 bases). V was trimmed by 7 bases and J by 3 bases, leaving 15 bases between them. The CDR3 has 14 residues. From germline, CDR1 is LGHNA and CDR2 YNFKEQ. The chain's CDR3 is CASKVGGDDYGYTF. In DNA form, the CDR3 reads TGTGCCAGCAAGGTGGGGGGCGACGACTATGGCTACACCTTC.

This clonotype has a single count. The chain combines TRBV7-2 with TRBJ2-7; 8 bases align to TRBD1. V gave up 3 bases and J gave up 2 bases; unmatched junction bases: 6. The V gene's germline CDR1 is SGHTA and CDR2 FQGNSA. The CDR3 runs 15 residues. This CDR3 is CASSLTGTGPYEQYF. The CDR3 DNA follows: TGTGCCAGCAGCTTGACCGGGACAGGACCCTACGAGCAGTACTTC.

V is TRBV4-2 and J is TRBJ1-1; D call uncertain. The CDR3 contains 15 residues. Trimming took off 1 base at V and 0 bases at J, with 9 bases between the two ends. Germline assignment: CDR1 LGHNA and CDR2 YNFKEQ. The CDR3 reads CASSQVTRMNTEAFF. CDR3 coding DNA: TGTGCCAGCAGCCAAGTGACTAGGATGAACACTGAAGCTTTCTTT.

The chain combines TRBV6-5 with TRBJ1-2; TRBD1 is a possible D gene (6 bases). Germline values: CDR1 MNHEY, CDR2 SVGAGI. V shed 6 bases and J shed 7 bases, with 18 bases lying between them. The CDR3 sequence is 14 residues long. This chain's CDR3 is CASRGGQSPIGYTF. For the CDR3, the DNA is TGTGCCAGCAGAGGAGGACAGTCGCCTATTGGCTACACCTTC.

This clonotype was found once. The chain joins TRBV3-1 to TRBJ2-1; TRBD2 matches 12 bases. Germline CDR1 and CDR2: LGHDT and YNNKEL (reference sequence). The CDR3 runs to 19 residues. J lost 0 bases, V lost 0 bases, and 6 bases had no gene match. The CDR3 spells CASSQDILAGGISYNEQFF. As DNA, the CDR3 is TGTGCCAGCAGCCAAGATATCCTAGCGGGAGGGATCTCCTACAATGAGCAGTTCTTC.

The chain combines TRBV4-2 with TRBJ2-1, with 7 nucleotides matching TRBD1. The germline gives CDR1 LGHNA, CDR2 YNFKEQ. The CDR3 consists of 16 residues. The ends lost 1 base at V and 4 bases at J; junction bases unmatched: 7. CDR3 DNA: TGTGCCAGCAGCCAAGGGGGACAGTTACTATACAATGAGCAGTTCTTC. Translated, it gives CASSQGGQLLYNEQFF.

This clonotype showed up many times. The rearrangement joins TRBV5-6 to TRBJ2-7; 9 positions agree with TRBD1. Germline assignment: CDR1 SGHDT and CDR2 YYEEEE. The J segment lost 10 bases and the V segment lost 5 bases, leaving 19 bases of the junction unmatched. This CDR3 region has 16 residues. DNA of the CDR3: TGTGCCAGCAGGGCGGAGGGACAGGGTAGCGGCGACGGACAGTACTTC. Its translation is CASRAEGQGSGDGQYF.